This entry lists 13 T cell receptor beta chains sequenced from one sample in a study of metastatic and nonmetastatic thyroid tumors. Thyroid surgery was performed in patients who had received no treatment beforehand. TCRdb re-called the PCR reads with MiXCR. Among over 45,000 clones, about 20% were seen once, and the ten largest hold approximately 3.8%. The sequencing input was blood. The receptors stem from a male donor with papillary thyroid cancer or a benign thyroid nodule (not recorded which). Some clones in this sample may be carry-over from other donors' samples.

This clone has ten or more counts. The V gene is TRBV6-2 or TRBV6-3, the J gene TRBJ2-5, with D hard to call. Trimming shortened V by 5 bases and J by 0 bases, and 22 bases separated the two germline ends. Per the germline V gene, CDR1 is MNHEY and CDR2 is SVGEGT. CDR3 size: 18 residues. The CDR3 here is CASSQPYRVRLYQETQYF. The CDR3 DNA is TGTGCCAGCAGTCAGCCATACCGGGTCAGACTGTACCAAGAGACCCAGTACTTC.

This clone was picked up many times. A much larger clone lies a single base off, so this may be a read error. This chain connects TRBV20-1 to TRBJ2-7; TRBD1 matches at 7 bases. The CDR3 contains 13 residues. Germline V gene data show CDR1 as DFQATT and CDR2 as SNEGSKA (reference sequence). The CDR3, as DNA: TGCAGTGCTAGGACAGGGAGCACCTACGGGCAGTACTTC. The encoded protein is CSARTGSTYGQYF.

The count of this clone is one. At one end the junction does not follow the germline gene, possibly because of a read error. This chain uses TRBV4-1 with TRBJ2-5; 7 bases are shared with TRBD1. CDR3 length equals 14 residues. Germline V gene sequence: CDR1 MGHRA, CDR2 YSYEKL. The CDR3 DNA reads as TGCGCCAGCAGCCCCCAGGGGGTTGTGGAGACCCAGTGCTTC. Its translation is CASSPQGVVETQCF.

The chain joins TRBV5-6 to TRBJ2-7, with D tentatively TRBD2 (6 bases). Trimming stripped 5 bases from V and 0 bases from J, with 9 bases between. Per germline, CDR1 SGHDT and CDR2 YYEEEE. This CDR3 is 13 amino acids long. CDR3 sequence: CASSSGLSYEQYF. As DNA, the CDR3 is TGTGCCAGCAGTTCGGGACTCTCCTACGAGCAGTACTTC.

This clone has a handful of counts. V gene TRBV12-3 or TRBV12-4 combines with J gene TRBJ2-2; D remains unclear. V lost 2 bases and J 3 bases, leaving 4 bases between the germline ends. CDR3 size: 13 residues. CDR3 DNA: TGTGCCAGCAGTTTATTGGACACCGGGGAGCTGTTTTTT. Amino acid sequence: CASSLLDTGELFF.

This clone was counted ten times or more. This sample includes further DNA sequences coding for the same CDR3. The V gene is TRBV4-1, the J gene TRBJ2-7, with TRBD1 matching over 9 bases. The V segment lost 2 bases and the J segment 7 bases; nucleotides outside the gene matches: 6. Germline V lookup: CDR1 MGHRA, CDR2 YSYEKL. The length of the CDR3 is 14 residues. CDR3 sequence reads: CASSQRTGAGEQYF. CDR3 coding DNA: TGCGCCAGCAGCCAACGGACAGGGGCCGGGGAGCAGTACTTC.

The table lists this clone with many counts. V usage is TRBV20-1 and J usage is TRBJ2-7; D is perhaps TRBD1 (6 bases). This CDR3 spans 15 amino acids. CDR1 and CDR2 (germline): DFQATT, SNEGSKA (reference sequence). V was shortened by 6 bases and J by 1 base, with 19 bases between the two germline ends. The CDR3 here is CSAPSRRTDSYEQYF. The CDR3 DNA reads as TGCAGTGCCCCTAGTCGGAGGACAGATTCCTACGAGCAGTACTTC.

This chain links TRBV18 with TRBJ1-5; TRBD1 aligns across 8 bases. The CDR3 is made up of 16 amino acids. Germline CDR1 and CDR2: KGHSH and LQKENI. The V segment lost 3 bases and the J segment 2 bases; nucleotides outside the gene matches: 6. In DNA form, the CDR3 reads TGTGCCAGCTCACCCGTCGACAGGGGAGGCAATCAGCCCCAGCATTTT. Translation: CASSPVDRGGNQPQHF.

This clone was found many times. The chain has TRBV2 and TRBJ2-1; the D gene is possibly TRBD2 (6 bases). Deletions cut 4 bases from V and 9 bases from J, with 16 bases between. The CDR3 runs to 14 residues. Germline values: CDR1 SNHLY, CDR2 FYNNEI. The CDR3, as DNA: TGTGCCAGCAGTGCCCTGGTAGAGGAGGGTGAGCAGTTCTTC. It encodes CASSALVEEGEQFF. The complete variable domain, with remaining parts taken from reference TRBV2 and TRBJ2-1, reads EPEVTQTPSHQVTQMGQEVILRCVPISNHLYFYWYRQILGQKVEFLVSFYNNEISEKSEIFDDQFSVERPDGSNFTLKIRSTKLEDSAMYFCASSALVEEGEQFFGPGTRLTVL.

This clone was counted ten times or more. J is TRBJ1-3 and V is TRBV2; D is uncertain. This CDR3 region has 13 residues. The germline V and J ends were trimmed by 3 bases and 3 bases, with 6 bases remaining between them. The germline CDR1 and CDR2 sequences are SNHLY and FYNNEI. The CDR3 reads CASSDTNGNTIYF. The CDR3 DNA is TGTGCCAGCAGTGATACAAATGGAAACACCATATATTTT.

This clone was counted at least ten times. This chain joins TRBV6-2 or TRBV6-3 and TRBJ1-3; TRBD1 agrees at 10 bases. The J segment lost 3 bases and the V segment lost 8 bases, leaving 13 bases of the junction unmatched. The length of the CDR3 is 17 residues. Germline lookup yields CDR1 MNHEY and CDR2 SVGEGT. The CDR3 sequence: CASGYGQGVWLGNTIYF. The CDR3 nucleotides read TGTGCCAGCGGATACGGACAGGGGGTTTGGCTTGGAAACACCATATATTTT.

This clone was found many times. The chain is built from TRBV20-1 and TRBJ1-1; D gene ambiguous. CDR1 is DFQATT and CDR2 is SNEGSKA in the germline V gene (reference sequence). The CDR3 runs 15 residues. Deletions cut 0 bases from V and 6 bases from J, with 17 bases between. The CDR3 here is CSARDPRNQKAEAFF. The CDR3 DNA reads TGCAGTGCTAGAGATCCACGCAACCAGAAGGCTGAAGCTTTCTTT.

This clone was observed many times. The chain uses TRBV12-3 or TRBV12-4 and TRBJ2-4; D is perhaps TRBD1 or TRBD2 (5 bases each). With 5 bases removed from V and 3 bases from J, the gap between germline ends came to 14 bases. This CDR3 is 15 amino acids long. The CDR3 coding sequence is TGTGCCAGCAGTCCCGTGGGGGTGGGCAAAAACATTCAGTACTTC. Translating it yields CASSPVGVGKNIQYF.